The T cell receptor (beta chain) under discussion was sequenced for a study of T cell changes during pregnancy in multiple sclerosis. This clone showed up just once. This table comes from immunoSEQ multiplex PCR, and its TCRdb copy is limited to in-frame clones, with some not included. The data contain about 47,000 clones, 85% to 90% of them singletons. Germline V CDR1 and CDR2: MNHEY, SMNVEV (reference sequence). V was cut by 5 bases and J by 4 bases, with 21 bases left in between. This CDR3 has 16 amino acids. This chain links TRBV27 with TRBJ2-7, with no clear D. The sample here was CD8+ T cells from peripheral blood mononuclear cells, taken in the second trimester of pregnancy. The clonotype was recovered from a female donor with multiple sclerosis, enrolled in a pregnancy study. CDR3 residues: CASSPSRGTQLYEQYF. For the CDR3, the DNA is TGTGCCAGCAGTCCAAGCCGAGGCACCCAGTTATACGAGCAGTACTTC.